The 10 T cell receptor beta chains below were found in one sample sequenced in a study of blood T cell repertoires in COVID-19. Some clones are missing from TCRdb's copy, which holds only in-frame ones; the method was immunoSEQ multiplex PCR. The sample lists 70,000 or so clones; 82% were seen once. Sequences were obtained from peripheral blood. The receptors here all came from an elderly woman with acute or convalescent COVID-19.

Remarks on this clone: This specimen includes other DNA sequences encoding the same CDR3. The chain employs TRBV5-1 and TRBJ1-1; D gene ambiguous. Germline V CDR1 and CDR2: SGHRS, YFSETQ. CDR3 length: 14 amino acids. V lost 0 bases and J lost 1, with 7 bases in between. The CDR3 DNA reads as TGCGCCAGCAGCTTGGGACATAAGAACACTGAAGCTTTCTTT. Its protein product is CASSLGHKNTEAFF.

This chain joins TRBV6-6 and TRBJ1-3; TRBD1 matches 7 bases. Losses at the gene ends were 5 bases for V and 4 bases for J; bases not matched to a gene: 14. In germline, CDR1 is MNHNY, CDR2 SVGAGI (reference sequence). The CDR3 sequence is 17 residues long. CDR3 sequence reads: CASSPGATGSSGNTIYF. The DNA of the CDR3 is TGTGCCAGCAGTCCAGGAGCGACAGGGAGTAGCGGAAACACCATATATTTT.

V is TRBV18 and J is TRBJ1-3, with a possible D match to TRBD1 (6 bases). Trimming stripped 2 bases from V and 0 bases from J, with 17 bases between. The CDR3 covers 18 residues. Germline V gives CDR1 KGHSH, CDR2 LQKENI. The CDR3 nucleotides read TGTGCCAGCTCACCAATGGCTCCAGGGGTTGACTCTGGAAACACCATATATTTT. It yields the protein CASSPMAPGVDSGNTIYF.

J is TRBJ1-2 and V is TRBV24-1, with TRBD1 identical over 9 bases. Germline assignment: CDR1 KGHDR and CDR2 SFDVKD. The CDR3 totals 18 residues. V dropped 0 bases and J dropped 0; count of bases not matched to a gene: 7. Here the CDR3 DNA reads TGTGCCACCAGTGATTTGGGAGGGACAGGGCTAGCTAACTATGGCTACACCTTC. Protein sequence: CATSDLGGTGLANYGYTF.

The chain is built from TRBV11-2 and TRBJ1-1; no firm D call. The CDR3 runs to 15 residues. V dropped 1 base and J dropped 0 bases, with 9 bases sitting between them. Germline V gene data show CDR1 as SGHAT and CDR2 as FQNNGV. The CDR3 DNA reads as TGTGCCAGCAGCTTAGCTTCAAGCATGAACACTGAAGCTTTCTTT. Translated, it gives CASSLASSMNTEAFF.

The chain joins TRBV19 to TRBJ1-2; tentative D call: TRBD1 (5 bases). The CDR3 runs 12 residues. CDR1 and CDR2 (germline): LNHDA, SQIVND (reference sequence). V was pared by 9 bases and J by 3 bases, with 11 bases between. The CDR3 protein is CASLAGHYGYTF. In DNA, the CDR3 is TGTGCCAGCCTTGCAGGGCACTATGGCTACACCTTC.

DNA for the CDR3: TGCGCCAGCAGCAGACTCCTTACAGGGGGGGAGGAGACCCAGTACTTC. The encoded protein is CASSRLLTGGEETQYF. This rearrangement joins TRBV5-1 to TRBJ2-5; D is possibly TRBD1 (8 bases). The CDR3 runs to 16 residues. Germline CDR1 is SGHRS and CDR2 is YFSETQ. The V end was cut by 4 bases, the J end by 5 bases, with 21 bases between.

The chain couples TRBV14 to TRBJ2-5, with TRBD2 matching 9 bases. CDR3 length equals 21 residues. V dropped 0 bases and J dropped 1; count of bases not matched to a gene: 18. Germline V CDR1 and CDR2: SGHDN, FVKESK. CDR3 coding DNA: TGTGCCAGCAGCCAAGAAAGCGAGGGCGGGGGGGCCCTGCCGCTCCAAGAGACCCAGTACTTC. Amino acids: CASSQESEGGGALPLQETQYF.

In nucleotides, the CDR3 is TGTGCCAGCAGTTACGCCCAGGGGGCATGGGATACGCAGTATTTT. Its protein product is CASSYAQGAWDTQYF. The chain carries TRBV6-5 and TRBJ2-3; 8 nucleotides line up with TRBD1. The V gene's germline CDR1 is MNHEY and CDR2 SVGAGI. The CDR3 is 15 residues long. Losses at the gene ends were 2 bases for V and 6 bases for J; bases not matched to a gene: 7.

The chain joins TRBV3-1 (or the pseudogene TRBV3-2) to TRBJ1-6; the match to TRBD1 covers 11 bases. This CDR3 comprises 18 residues. Germline V gene data show CDR1 as LGHDT and CDR2 as YNNKEL (reference sequence). V was clipped by 4 bases and J by 6 bases; unmatched bases: 11. CDR3 DNA sequence: TGTGCCAGCAGCCGACCCACCGACGGACAGGGGGCTAATTCACCCCTCCACTTT. It translates to CASSRPTDGQGANSPLHF.